The 27 T cell receptor beta chains in this list originate from one sample, sequenced in a study of blood T cells in healthy people across ages. Alongside a J-beta primer mix, a sample-barcoded 5' primer served in a second PCR lasting about 7 to 11 cycles. TCRdb ran MiXCR on the 5' RACE reads and lists one entry per CDR3 protein. The sample yields roughly 1.6 million distinct CDR3 sequences, roughly 30% seen once. Sequencing input: blood. The receptors shown here come from a woman younger than 45 in good health.

This clonotype was observed a handful of times. The chain couples TRBV28 to TRBJ2-7; D is uncertain. Trimming cost V 4 bases and J 7 bases, with 11 bases left between them. Germline lookup yields CDR1 MDHEN and CDR2 SYDVKM. The CDR3 has 12 amino acids. The CDR3 nucleotides read TGTGCCAGCAGTTCCGTGGCACAAGAGCAGTACTTC. Translated: CASSSVAQEQYF.

V usage is TRBV20-1 and J usage is TRBJ2-5, with D maybe TRBD1 (5 bases). This CDR3 is built from 15 residues. V lost 6 bases and J lost 5, with 22 bases in between. Germline V gene lookup returns CDR1 DFQATT and CDR2 SNEGSKA (reference sequence). CDR3 DNA: TGCAGTGCCCCTAGAGGATCTTCAGGGTCGGAGACCCAGTACTTC. It codes for CSAPRGSSGSETQYF.

The V gene is TRBV6-6, the J gene TRBJ2-5; tentative D call: TRBD2 (5 bases). This CDR3 is 15 amino acids long. The V and J ends lost 6 bases and 5 bases respectively, with 19 bases between them. Germline loops: CDR1 MNHNY, CDR2 SVGAGI (reference sequence). The DNA for the CDR3 is TGTGCCAGCAGCCCCAGGAGACTATCTAGGGAGACCCAGTACTTC. It yields the protein CASSPRRLSRETQYF.

In its sample, this clonotype was seen a few times. The rearrangement uses TRBV6-5 and TRBJ2-3, with 9 bases lining up with TRBD1. The V gene end was trimmed by 2 bases and the J gene end by 1 base; junction bases not matched to a gene: 7. There are 17 residues in the CDR3. Germline CDR1 reads MNHEY; CDR2 reads SVGAGI. In nucleotides, the CDR3 is TGTGCCAGCAGTTACCGCGGGACAGGGCTTCGCACAGATACGCAGTATTTT. Its protein is CASSYRGTGLRTDTQYF.

The chain employs TRBV20-1 and TRBJ2-2, with D perhaps TRBD1 or TRBD2 (5 bases each). The CDR3 is made up of 15 amino acids. Germline-derived CDR1 and CDR2 are DFQATT and SNEGSKA (reference sequence). V gave up 0 bases and J gave up 4 bases, with 12 bases separating them. The CDR3 nucleotides read TGCAGTGCTAGAGACGCCGGGACCACCACCGGGGAGCTGTTTTTT. Protein: CSARDAGTTTGELFF.

The chain couples TRBV7-2 to TRBJ2-3; 7 bases align to TRBD2. The germline CDR1 and CDR2 sequences are SGHTA and FQGNSA. The trim removed 6 bases at V and 13 bases at J, leaving 13 bases unmatched. The CDR3 is 13 amino acids. The CDR3 sequence: CASRAASGQKEYF. The CDR3 bases are TGTGCCAGCAGGGCCGCTAGCGGCCAAAAGGAGTATTTT.

On this clonotype itself: One junction end disagrees with the germline gene, perhaps due to a read error. The J gene is TRBJ2-6, the V gene TRBV12-3 or TRBV12-4, with a tentative D call TRBD1 (6 bases). This CDR3 is built from 18 residues. CDR3 sequence reads: CASSLGSAGVGGANVRTF. Written as DNA, the CDR3 is TGTGCCAGCAGTTTAGGAAGTGCAGGGGTTGGTGGGGCCAACGTCCGGACTTTC.

Concerning this clonotype: A much larger clone is a single base away; this may be a read error. V gene TRBV29-1 combines with J gene TRBJ2-3; D is uncertain. Between the trimmed V and J ends, which lost 8 bases and 3 bases, there was a span of 9 bases. In germline, CDR1 is SQVTM, CDR2 ANQGSEA. The CDR3 extends over 11 amino acids. CDR3 in amino acids: CSMAQTDTQYF. CDR3 DNA: TGCAGCATGGCCCAGACAGATACGCAGTATTTT.

The sample holds a few counts of this clonotype. The rearrangement links TRBV2 to TRBJ2-3; 9 nucleotides agree with TRBD1. From germline, CDR1 is SNHLY and CDR2 FYNNEI. The CDR3 spans 15 residues. V gave up 4 bases and J gave up 1 base; unmatched junction bases: 3. CDR3 amino acids: CASSGRTGGTDTQYF. The CDR3, as DNA: TGTGCCAGCAGTGGCAGGACAGGGGGCACAGATACGCAGTATTTT.

This clonotype is a singleton in its sample. The rearrangement links TRBV19 to TRBJ2-2, with D possibly being TRBD1 (6 bases). V was pared by 6 bases and J by 2 bases, with 13 bases between. CDR3 length: 15 residues. Germline values: CDR1 LNHDA, CDR2 SQIVND (reference sequence). The CDR3 region is CASRLGQINTGELFF. The CDR3 nucleotides are TGTGCCAGTAGGTTGGGACAAATAAACACCGGGGAGCTGTTTTTT.

The rearrangement joins TRBV7-2 to TRBJ1-1; 10 bases map to TRBD1. The CDR3 is 14 amino acids. Germline CDR1 reads SGHTA; CDR2 reads FQGNSA. V shed 4 bases and J 4 bases; nucleotides not matched to a gene: 3. The CDR3 is CASSWGQGFTEAFF. For the CDR3, the DNA is TGTGCCAGCAGCTGGGGACAGGGGTTCACTGAAGCTTTCTTT.

The rearrangement links TRBV27 to TRBJ2-2; TRBD2 agrees at 12 bases. Looked up from germline, CDR1 is MNHEY and CDR2 is SMNVEV (reference sequence). This CDR3 is built from 18 residues. After removal of 6 bases from V and 5 bases from J, the junction contained 13 bases not matched to a gene. CDR3 coding DNA: TGTGCCAGCAGCCCCCTTCTAGCGGGAGGGCGTGTGACCGGGGAGCTGTTTTTT. It codes for CASSPLLAGGRVTGELFF.

This clonotype has just one count. The V and J genes are TRBV6-1 and TRBJ2-7; no clear D gene. V lost 6 bases and J 6 bases, leaving 9 bases between the germline ends. The CDR3 is 11 residues long. The germline gives CDR1 MNHNS, CDR2 SASEGT. CDR3 sequence (DNA): TGTGCCAGCAGGGGTGTCGGCGAGCAGTACTTC. This codes for CASRGVGEQYF.

This clonotype came up a few times. The chain couples TRBV11-2 to TRBJ2-6; D is unresolved. This CDR3 is built from 15 residues. With 5 bases removed from V and 1 base from J, the gap between germline ends came to 9 bases. Germline CDR1 reads SGHAT; CDR2 reads FQNNGV. In DNA form, the CDR3 reads TGTGCCAGCAGCCCACGGTGGTCTGGGGCCAACGTCCTGACTTTC. Translation gives CASSPRWSGANVLTF.

The V call is TRBV7-2, the J call TRBJ2-5; 7 bases map to TRBD2. The CDR3 loop spans 15 amino acids. The ends lost 5 bases at V and 4 bases at J; junction bases unmatched: 10. Germline V gene data show CDR1 as SGHTA and CDR2 as FQGNSA. CDR3 sequence reads: CASSPQVGEGETQYF. The CDR3, as DNA: TGTGCCAGCAGCCCCCAAGTGGGGGAGGGAGAGACCCAGTACTTC.

This chain connects TRBV12-3 or TRBV12-4 to TRBJ2-6; D not certain. This CDR3 is built from 17 residues. Trimming shortened V by 6 bases and J by 0 bases, and 15 bases separated the two germline ends. This CDR3 is CASSLLRPRSGANVLTF. CDR3 bases: TGTGCCAGCAGCCTCTTGCGGCCCCGCTCTGGGGCCAACGTCCTGACTTTC.

The chain combines TRBV20-1 with TRBJ2-1, with TRBD2 identical over 12 bases. The V gene's germline CDR1 is DFQATT and CDR2 SNEGSKA (reference sequence). The CDR3 is 16 amino acids. The V and J ends lost 3 bases and 6 bases, in that order; junction bases with no gene match: 9. CDR3 bases: TGCAGTGCTAGGGTTTGGGGGGGACTAGCGGGCAATGAGCAGTTCTTC. It translates to CSARVWGGLAGNEQFF.

The chain joins TRBV28 to TRBJ1-2; D gene uncertain. With 8 bases removed from V and 1 base from J, the gap between germline ends came to 8 bases. Germline values: CDR1 MDHEN, CDR2 SYDVKM. The CDR3 contains 12 residues. The CDR3 DNA sequence: TGTGCCAGCCAACGGGTTAACTATGGCTACACCTTC. This gives the protein CASQRVNYGYTF.

This chain links TRBV5-1 with TRBJ1-5; D is unresolved. Germline CDR1 and CDR2: SGHRS and YFSETQ. V was cut by 4 bases and J by 5 bases, with 13 bases left in between. The CDR3 has 14 residues. CDR3 sequence: CASSPWPDHQPQHF. The CDR3 bases are TGCGCCAGCAGCCCTTGGCCAGACCATCAGCCCCAGCATTTT. The full variable domain, with the rest looked up from reference TRBV5-1 and TRBJ1-5, is KAGVTQTPRYLIKTRGQQVTLSCSPISGHRSVSWYQQTPGQGLQFLFEYFSETQRNKGNFPGRFSGRQFSNSRSEMNVSTLELGDSALYLCASSPWPDHQPQHFGDGTRLSIL.

The chain links TRBV2 to TRBJ2-5, with a weak D call TRBD2 (6 bases). V was pared by 1 base and J by 5 bases, with 14 bases between. The CDR3 is 15 amino acids. The germline V gene encodes CDR1 SNHLY and CDR2 FYNNEI. DNA for the CDR3: TGTGCCAGCAGTGAAGGACTAGGAGGCTGGGAGACCCAGTACTTC. Its protein is CASSEGLGGWETQYF.

This clonotype occurred a few times. The V call is TRBV9, the J call TRBJ2-1, with D maybe TRBD2 (5 bases). CDR1 and CDR2 (germline): SGDLS, YYNGEE. V gave up 4 bases and J gave up 4 bases, with 18 bases separating them. This CDR3 is 16 amino acids long. The DNA for the CDR3 is TGTGCCAGCAGCCCCTGGGAGACCGCCACTTACAATGAGCAGTTCTTC. Translation: CASSPWETATYNEQFF.

This clonotype was counted a few times. This sequence joins TRBV20-1 and TRBJ2-1, with D perhaps TRBD1 or TRBD2 (5 bases each). V shed 6 bases and J shed 3 bases, with 15 bases lying between them. The length of the CDR3 is 14 residues. CDR1 and CDR2 (germline): DFQATT, SNEGSKA (reference sequence). The CDR3 region has the DNA TGCAGTGCCCCCGGGGCCGTATTCTACAATGAGCAGTTCTTC. Its translation is CSAPGAVFYNEQFF.

The V and J genes are TRBV7-2 and TRBJ2-4, with D perhaps matching TRBD1 (6 bases). The CDR3 has 14 amino acids. With 1 base removed from V and 3 bases from J, the gap between germline ends came to 7 bases. From germline, CDR1 is SGHTA and CDR2 FQGNSA. CDR3 loop: CASSLGGGKNIQYF. The CDR3 DNA sequence: TGTGCCAGCAGCTTAGGAGGGGGCAAAAACATTCAGTACTTC.

This clonotype was seen a handful of times. The chain is built from TRBV5-1 and TRBJ2-5; perhaps TRBD1 as D (6 bases). The J call is doubtful: the DNA matches TRBJ2-7 better. Germline V gene data show CDR1 as SGHRS and CDR2 as YFSETQ. This CDR3 has 13 residues. CDR3 loop: CASSYRADYEQYF. The CDR3 nucleotides are TGCGCCAGCAGCTACAGGGCCGACTACGAGCAGTACTTC.

Ten or more counts support this clonotype. The rearrangement links TRBV18 to TRBJ2-5; D uncertain. Germline loops: CDR1 KGHSH, CDR2 LQKENI. V lost 8 bases, J lost 0 bases, and 7 bases lay in between. The length of the CDR3 is 12 residues. CDR3 amino acids: CASSPYQETQYF. In DNA, the CDR3 is TGTGCCAGCAGCCCGTACCAAGAGACCCAGTACTTC.

Remarks on this clonotype: It may be a read error: a sequence one base away is much more abundant. The gene calls are TRBV29-1 and TRBJ2-3, with D perhaps matching TRBD1 or TRBD2 (6 bases each). The germline CDR1 and CDR2 sequences are SQVTM and ANQGSEA. CDR3 size: 14 residues. CDR3 in DNA: TGCAACGTTGATAGGTCTAGCGAGGGGGTAAGGCAGTATTTT. Amino acids: CNVDRSSEGVRQYF.

The chain recombines TRBV29-1 with TRBJ2-1; 8 bases map to TRBD1. The DNA matches TRBJ2-7 better at its end, which makes the J call doubtful. Per the germline V gene, CDR1 is SQVTM and CDR2 is ANQGSEA. The CDR3 is 14 amino acids. The CDR3 nucleotides are TGCAGCGTTGCCGACAGGGGCACCTACAATGAGCAGTACTTC. Amino acids: CSVADRGTYNEQYF.